This entry concerns a single TCR beta chain. Its antigen remains unknown. The data originate from a study of cytomegalovirus exposure and HLA in healthy donors. Study conclusions and caveats: A later analysis found TCR association rates differed by HLA locus, highest for DRB1 and lowest for HLA-C. A prior analysis recorded that most TCR beta V segments were productive about 87% or about 30% of the time. Three of the chains that were CMV-associated were confirmed in vitro to be specific for CMV antigens.

V was cut by 5 bases and J by 4 bases, with 15 bases left in between. The CDR3 totals 14 residues. Germline V gene lookup returns CDR1 SGHRS and CDR2 YFSETQ. The PCR made use of 60 Vbeta and 13 Jbeta primers. Sequenced by immunoSEQ multiplex PCR; TCRdb stores in-frame clones only, minus some. Here the sample spans 110,000 to 150,000 clones, 73% being singletons. V usage is TRBV5-1 and J usage is TRBJ1-2, with unresolved D. The sample was PBMCs. The source is a woman in her forties in good health and CMV-seronegative. This chain's CDR3 is CASRSTGTGYGYTF. Here the CDR3 DNA reads TGCGCCAGCAGATCCACGGGAACCGGCTATGGCTACACCTTC.